The present TCR beta chain was sequenced within a study of T cell repertoires in cytomegalovirus infection. Overall study findings and caveats: CMV-specific TCR beta clonotypes restricted by HLA-C were the ones dominating the ex vivo response. Cumulative public TCR beta family frequency identified carriers of CMV plus the relevant HLA.

TCRdb re-analysed the reads in MiXCR, keeping a single row per CDR3 protein. This sample yields some 100,000 distinct CDR3 sequences, of which 20% to 25% are seen a single time; about two fifths belongs to the top ten. About this clonotype: Antigen unknown.

CDR1 and CDR2 from the germline V gene are LNHDA and SQIVND (reference sequence). The CDR3 covers 13 residues. The ends were cut back, 1 base at V and 5 bases at J, with 9 bases in the middle. This sequence joins TRBV19 and TRBJ2-7; perhaps TRBD2 as D (5 bases). Specimen: CD8+ T cells from PBMCs. This clonotype was obtained from a human donor in good health (CMV status not recorded). Some clones in this sample may be carry-over from other donors' samples. The CDR3 coding sequence is TGTGCCAGTAGTATAGCCGTCGGGAACGAGCAGTACTTC. It yields the protein CASSIAVGNEQYF. Combining the CDR3 with reference TRBV19 and TRBJ2-7 gives the whole variable domain DGGITQSPKYLFRKEGQNVTLSCEQNLNHDAMYWYRQDPGQGLRLIYYSQIVNDFQKGDIAEGYSVSREKKESFPLTVTSAQKNPTAFYLCASSIAVGNEQYFGPGTRLTVT.